This entry lists 25 T cell receptor beta chains sequenced from one sample in a study of vaccination and CD4 T cells after COVID-19. The assay that was used to sequence DNA from cultured CD4+ T cells was the Oncomine TCR Beta short-read assay. From the PCR reads, TCRdb called clonotypes with MiXCR, one entry per CDR3 protein. This table holds 20,000 to 30,000 distinct CDR3 sequences, about three fifths found once. Sample treatment: approximately nine-day PBMC culture with coronavirus spike peptide pools or control peptides (ViraFEST assay). No antigens are known for them. Sequencing was done on a sample of CD4+ T cells from blood, cultured in vitro. These receptors all come from a human donor who had recovered from COVID-19.

The chain joins TRBV7-9 to TRBJ2-7; a possible D gene is TRBD2 (6 bases). Trimming cost V 6 bases and J 3 bases, with 9 bases left between them. Germline V gives CDR1 SEHNR, CDR2 FQNEAQ (reference sequence). The length of the CDR3 is 12 residues. The CDR3 reads CASSRRDYEQYF. The CDR3 coding sequence is TGTGCCAGCAGTCGGCGGGACTACGAGCAGTACTTC.

This chain links TRBV7-2 with TRBJ1-1; D not resolved. This CDR3 has 13 amino acids. Germline assignment: CDR1 SGHTA and CDR2 FQGNSA. Trimming took off 2 bases at V and 1 base at J, with 5 bases between the two ends. This CDR3 reads CASSLRENTEAFF. The CDR3 nucleotides read TGTGCCAGCAGCTTAAGGGAGAACACTGAAGCTTTCTTT. Supplemented by reference TRBV7-2 and TRBJ1-1, the full variable domain reads GAGVSQSPSNKVTEKGKDVELRCDPISGHTALYWYRQSLGQGLEFLIYFQGNSAPDKSGLPSDRFSAERTGGSVSTLTIQRTQQEDSAVYLCASSLRENTEAFFGQGTRLTVV.

The rearrangement joins TRBV6-1 to TRBJ2-5, with D tentatively TRBD1 or TRBD2 (6 bases each). There are 12 residues in the CDR3. Deletions cut 11 bases from V and 2 bases from J, with 12 bases between. Germline CDR1 and CDR2: MNHNS and SASEGT. The DNA of the CDR3 is TGTGCCGGGGGGCAGACACAAGAGACCCAGTACTTC. It is translated as CAGGQTQETQYF.

As for this clonotype: One end of the junction is discordant with germline, which a read error may explain. The chain is built from TRBV6-2 or TRBV6-3 and TRBJ2-3; 8 bases map to TRBD2. Germline V gene lookup returns CDR1 MNHEY and CDR2 SVGEGT. The CDR3 has 14 amino acids. The CDR3 DNA is TGTGCCAGCAGGTTAGCGGGGAGCATAGATACGCAGTATTTT. Its protein product is CASRLAGSIDTQYF.

This clonotype has a handful of counts. The chain has TRBV20-1 and TRBJ2-1, with a possible D match to TRBD2 (6 bases). The CDR3 totals 15 residues. V gave up 0 bases and J gave up 10 bases, with 19 bases separating them. The germline V gene encodes CDR1 DFQATT and CDR2 SNEGSKA (reference sequence). The CDR3 sequence is CSARDTTRKYGEQFF. CDR3 bases: TGCAGTGCTAGAGATACGACTAGGAAGTACGGGGAGCAGTTCTTC.

The CDR3 DNA reads as TGTGCCAGCACCCGGAGCGGGAGTGGGGAGACCCAGTACTTC. This gives the protein CASTRSGSGETQYF. V usage is TRBV6-2 or TRBV6-3 and J usage is TRBJ2-5; TRBD2 matches 8 bases. The length of the CDR3 is 14 residues. The V gene end was trimmed by 7 bases and the J gene end by 5 bases; junction bases not matched to a gene: 9. The germline V gene has CDR1 MNHEY and CDR2 SVGEGT.

The V call is TRBV7-2, the J call TRBJ2-7, with D perhaps TRBD2 (7 bases). The CDR3 totals 15 residues. The V gene lost 1 base and the J gene lost 9 bases, with 19 bases spanning the gap. Germline CDR1 and CDR2: SGHTA and FQGNSA. This CDR3 reads CASSLGGGLNSGQYF. In DNA form, the CDR3 reads TGTGCCAGCAGCTTAGGGGGGGGGCTGAATAGCGGGCAGTACTTC.

A few counts support this clonotype. The chain has TRBV2 and TRBJ1-5; weak D call: TRBD1 (6 bases). The CDR3 totals 16 residues. V lost 4 bases, J lost 4 bases, and 17 bases lay in between. The germline gives CDR1 SNHLY, CDR2 FYNNEI. The chain's CDR3 is CASSVHGGRENQPQHF. As DNA, the CDR3 is TGTGCCAGCAGTGTCCACGGGGGCAGAGAGAATCAGCCCCAGCATTTT.

In its sample, this clonotype was seen a few times. For the CDR3, the DNA is TGTGCCAGCAGCGCTATAGCGGGACCAGATACGCAGTATTTT. The encoded protein is CASSAIAGPDTQYF. The chain carries TRBV7-2 and TRBJ2-3; 8 bases agree with TRBD2. Trimming at V came to 5 bases and at J to 4 bases, leaving 5 bases not matched to a gene. CDR1 is SGHTA, CDR2 FQGNSA, per germline. The CDR3 totals 14 residues.

This clonotype has a handful of counts. CDR3 sequence (DNA): TGTGCCAGCATCCAATCCGGGACAGGGGTCGAGCAGTACTTC. This encodes CASIQSGTGVEQYF. The rearrangement uses TRBV27 and TRBJ2-7; 10 bases fit TRBD1. V gave up 7 bases and J gave up 6 bases; unmatched junction bases: 9. The CDR3 has 14 amino acids. Germline lookup yields CDR1 MNHEY and CDR2 SMNVEV (reference sequence).

This rearrangement joins TRBV6-5 to TRBJ1-5, with a weak D call TRBD1 (5 bases). V was trimmed by 2 bases and J by 7 bases, leaving 12 bases between them. The CDR3 extends over 14 amino acids. The germline CDR1 and CDR2 sequences are MNHEY and SVGAGI. The DNA of the CDR3 is TGTGCCAGCAGTTACGGGGGGGTAGGCCAGCCCCAGCATTTT. Translating it yields CASSYGGVGQPQHF.

This clonotype came up a few times. The genes are TRBV20-1 and TRBJ2-5; no clear D. The V end was cut by 3 bases, the J end by 1 base, with 18 bases between. The CDR3 length is 16 residues. Germline V gene lookup returns CDR1 DFQATT and CDR2 SNEGSKA (reference sequence). The CDR3 region has the DNA TGCAGTGCTAGCACCCTCCCTCTGCCCCCCCAAGAGACCCAGTACTTC. It yields the protein CSASTLPLPPQETQYF.

The chain is built from TRBV27 and TRBJ1-4; 7 bases match TRBD1. The V and J ends lost 6 bases and 10 bases, in that order; junction bases with no gene match: 11. The germline V gene encodes CDR1 MNHEY and CDR2 SMNVEV (reference sequence). This CDR3 spans 14 amino acids. For the CDR3, the DNA is TGTGCCAGCAGCTTACAGGGCAGGGGGGGAAAACTGTTTTTT. This codes for CASSLQGRGGKLFF.

This chain's CDR3 is CASTRGRENTGELFF. As DNA, the CDR3 is TGTGCCAGCACTCGGGGGCGGGAGAACACCGGGGAGCTGTTTTTT. The rearrangement uses TRBV7-2 and TRBJ2-2; the D call may be TRBD1 or TRBD2 (6 bases each). CDR1 and CDR2 (germline): SGHTA, FQGNSA. V lost 7 bases, J lost 1 base, and 13 bases lay in between. The CDR3 runs 15 residues.

A single count supports this clonotype. The chain employs TRBV24-1 and TRBJ2-1; a possible D gene is TRBD2 (7 bases). The CDR3 consists of 15 residues. Germline V gives CDR1 KGHDR, CDR2 SFDVKD. Trimming removed 3 bases at V and 3 bases at J, with 11 bases between. The chain's CDR3 is CATSDRGASYNEQFF. The CDR3 nucleotides are TGTGCCACCAGTGATCGGGGGGCAAGCTACAATGAGCAGTTCTTC.

This chain connects TRBV2 to TRBJ2-2; D unclear. The ends were cut back, 7 bases at V and 6 bases at J, with 15 bases in the middle. Germline V gene data show CDR1 as SNHLY and CDR2 as FYNNEI. This CDR3 has 14 amino acids. CDR3 sequence (DNA): TGTGCCAGCACCCTGAACTTAAGATCCGGGGAGCTGTTTTTT. Amino acid sequence: CASTLNLRSGELFF.

This clonotype was observed a few times. V and J are TRBV6-5 and TRBJ1-2; 9 positions agree with TRBD1. From germline, CDR1 is MNHEY and CDR2 SVGAGI. The CDR3 runs 16 residues. V dropped 0 bases and J dropped 4; count of bases not matched to a gene: 6. The CDR3 sequence: CASSYSIPGQGYGYTF. CDR3 bases: TGTGCCAGCAGTTACTCGATACCGGGACAGGGCTATGGCTACACCTTC.

This clonotype was seen a single time. The chain has TRBV10-3 and TRBJ1-6, with D tentatively TRBD1 (6 bases). The CDR3 is made up of 13 amino acids. V lost 3 bases to trimming and J lost 10 bases, with 10 bases between them. Germline V gene lookup returns CDR1 ENHRY and CDR2 SYGVKD. CDR3 sequence (DNA): TGTGCCATCAGTGACCCCAGGGGCTCACCCCTCCACTTT. Translated: CAISDPRGSPLHF.

The chain recombines TRBV24-1 with TRBJ2-3, with D tentatively TRBD2 (5 bases). The length of the CDR3 is 15 residues. Germline V CDR1 and CDR2: KGHDR, SFDVKD. The ends were cut back, 3 bases at V and 0 bases at J, with 9 bases in the middle. The CDR3 DNA sequence: TGTGCCACCAGTGATCCTAGCACTAGCACAGATACGCAGTATTTT. Translated, it gives CATSDPSTSTDTQYF.

The chain links TRBV6-2 or TRBV6-3 to TRBJ1-1; D not certain. CDR3 length equals 14 residues. The V gene's germline CDR1 is MNHEY and CDR2 SVGEGT. V gave up 0 bases and J gave up 0 bases, with 5 bases separating them. The CDR3 here is CASSYSTVNTEAFF. CDR3 nucleotide sequence: TGTGCCAGCAGTTACTCAACGGTGAACACTGAAGCTTTCTTT.

This chain links TRBV27 with TRBJ1-5, with D uncertain. Germline CDR1 is MNHEY and CDR2 is SMNVEV (reference sequence). The CDR3 length is 12 residues. With 2 bases removed from V and 6 bases from J, the gap between germline ends came to 5 bases. The CDR3 DNA reads TGTGCCAGCAGTTTAATAGGTCAGCCCCAGCATTTT. Protein sequence: CASSLIGQPQHF.

This clonotype was picked up one time. The rearrangement links TRBV6-1 to TRBJ2-7, with 9 bases that match TRBD2. The junction had 9 bases not matched to a gene; V was cut back by 7 bases and J by 2 bases. CDR3 length: 15 residues. The germline V gene has CDR1 MNHNS and CDR2 SASEGT. The CDR3 loop reads CASIPAGLAAYEQYF. The CDR3 region has the DNA TGTGCCAGCATCCCTGCGGGACTAGCTGCCTACGAGCAGTACTTC.

As DNA, the CDR3 is TGTGCCAGCAGCCCTCGGACAGGAAGGAACACTGAAGCTTTCTTT. Translation gives CASSPRTGRNTEAFF. This chain links TRBV7-9 with TRBJ1-1; 7 bases map to TRBD1. With 5 bases clipped from V and 1 base from J, the junction kept 7 bases outside the gene matches. Per germline, CDR1 SEHNR and CDR2 FQNEAQ (reference sequence). CDR3 size: 15 residues.

The rearrangement joins TRBV15 to TRBJ1-1; D is ambiguous. Deletions cut 3 bases from V and 1 base from J, with 9 bases between. Germline values: CDR1 LNHNV, CDR2 YYDKDF (reference sequence). The CDR3 is 14 residues long. The CDR3 nucleotides read TGTGCCACCAGCAGCTCTAGGGAGAACACTGAAGCTTTCTTT. Translating gives CATSSSRENTEAFF.

This clonotype showed up just a few times. The chain couples TRBV21-1 to TRBJ1-2; TRBD1 is taken as the D call from the table, unchecked against the DNA. TRBV21-1 is a pseudogene locus. CDR3 length: 16 residues. CDR3 coding DNA: TGTGCCAGCAGCACATTCCCGGACAGGGCCGACCATGGCTACACCTTC. This gives the protein CASSTFPDRADHGYTF.